This TCR beta chain appears in the sequencing data of a study of blood T cell repertoires in COVID-19. Across the study: T cells, B-cell-depleted T cells, or PBMCs supplied cDNA or gDNA.

As handled by the study authors: Reference gene primer amplification in the assay estimated nucleated cell counts. Using immunoSEQ multiplex PCR, the repertoire was profiled, and TCRdb retains in-frame clones only, with some absent. V and J calls plus clone size are reproduced from that table; the DNA served to infer D and trimming. The data show about 320,000 clones, 80% to 90% seen once. The CDR3 consists of 14 residues. Trimming pared 0 bases from V and 6 bases from J, leaving 12 bases between. This clone was found a few times. Participant reports of clinical history set cohort assignment. This receptor was obtained from a man aged 25 to 45 who had recovered from COVID-19. This chain connects TRBV5-3 to TRBJ1-1; no reliable D call. TRBV5-3 falls under the ORF class, with uncertain function. Sequencing was done on a sample of PBMCs or T cells enriched from blood (not recorded which). The CDR3 region has the DNA TGTGCCAGAAGCTTGGCCCTCAGGAGGGCTGAAGCTTTCTTT. This translates into CARSLALRRAEAFF.